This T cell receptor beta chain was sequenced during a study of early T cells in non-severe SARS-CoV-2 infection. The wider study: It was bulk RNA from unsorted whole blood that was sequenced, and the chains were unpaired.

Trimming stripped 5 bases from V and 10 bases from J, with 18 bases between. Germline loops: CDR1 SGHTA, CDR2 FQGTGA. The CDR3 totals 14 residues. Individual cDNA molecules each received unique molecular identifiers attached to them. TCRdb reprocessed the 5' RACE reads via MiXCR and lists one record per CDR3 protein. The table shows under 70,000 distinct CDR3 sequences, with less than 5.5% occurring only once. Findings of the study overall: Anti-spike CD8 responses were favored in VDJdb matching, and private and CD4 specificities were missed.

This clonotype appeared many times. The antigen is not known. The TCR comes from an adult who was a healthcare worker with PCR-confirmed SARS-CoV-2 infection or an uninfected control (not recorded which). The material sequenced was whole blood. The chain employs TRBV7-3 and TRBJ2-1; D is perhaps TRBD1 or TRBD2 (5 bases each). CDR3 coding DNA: TGTGCCAGCAGCAATACAGAGGGACCAGGAGAGCAGTTCTTC. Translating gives CASSNTEGPGEQFF.